The 26 T cell receptor beta chains listed next were all sequenced from one sample in a study of T cells in localized non-small cell lung cancer. Only in-frame clones appear in the TCRdb table, and some are missing; sequencing was by immunoSEQ multiplex PCR. The sample lists 1,500 to 2,000 clones, approximately 20% seen once, with 12% to 15% in the top ten. Here the sequenced sample was lung tumor tissue, taken before any cancer treatment. The receptors come from a male donor at least 60 years old with stage I lung adenocarcinoma.

This clone occurred a few times. V and J are TRBV9 and TRBJ1-2; 7 bases align to TRBD1. Germline-derived CDR1 and CDR2 are SGDLS and YYNGEE. The ends lost 6 bases at V and 0 bases at J; junction bases unmatched: 5. The CDR3 contains 14 residues. The CDR3 region is CASNSGQPNYGYTF. As DNA, the CDR3 is TGTGCCAGCAATTCGGGACAGCCTAACTATGGCTACACCTTC.

V gene TRBV6-8 combines with J gene TRBJ2-5; 8 nucleotides agree with TRBD2. Per germline, CDR1 MNHGY and CDR2 SAAAGT. The CDR3 is made up of 17 amino acids. V gave up 6 bases and J gave up 3 bases; unmatched junction bases: 15. The CDR3 region is CASSPRGGHDEEETQYF. CDR3 nucleotides: TGTGCCAGCAGCCCCCGGGGGGGGCATGATGAGGAAGAGACCCAGTACTTC.

This chain connects TRBV18 to TRBJ2-5, with TRBD1 identical over 10 bases. Germline V lookup: CDR1 KGHSH, CDR2 LQKENI. There are 15 residues in the CDR3. V was pared by 6 bases and J by 6 bases, with 10 bases of the junction left unmatched. The CDR3 loop reads CASSPSPGQGKTQYF. CDR3 DNA sequence: TGTGCCAGCTCCCCCAGCCCGGGACAGGGGAAGACCCAGTACTTC.

By share, this clone counts as medium-sized. The chain employs TRBV6-8 and TRBJ2-7; TRBD1 might be the D (6 bases). V lost 2 bases to trimming and J lost 2 bases, with 10 bases between them. The CDR3 extends over 14 amino acids. From germline, CDR1 is MNHGY and CDR2 SAAAGT. DNA of the CDR3: TGTGCCAGCAGTTACCGGACAGAACCCTACGAGCAGTACTTC. Its protein product is CASSYRTEPYEQYF.

This clone was found a few times. The rearrangement uses TRBV28 and TRBJ1-3; D call uncertain. Germline-derived CDR1 and CDR2 are MDHEN and SYDVKM. This CDR3 region has 12 residues. Between the trimmed V and J ends, which lost 0 bases and 4 bases, there was a span of 1 base. CDR3 protein: CASSLWGNTIYF. The CDR3 nucleotides read TGTGCCAGCAGTTTATGGGGAAACACCATATATTTT.

This clone was picked up a small number of times. V usage is TRBV4-1 and J usage is TRBJ2-3; possible D gene TRBD1, 5 bases. There are 16 residues in the CDR3. V was cut by 1 base and J by 1 base, with 12 bases left in between. CDR1 is MGHRA and CDR2 is YSYEKL in the germline V gene. The CDR3 loop reads CASSQGVQGGTDTQYF. CDR3 nucleotide sequence: TGCGCCAGCAGCCAAGGAGTTCAAGGGGGCACAGATACGCAGTATTTT.

This clone has just a few counts. V gene TRBV28 combines with J gene TRBJ1-3, with D unclear. The CDR3 has 12 residues. CDR1 MDHEN and CDR2 SYDVKM come from the germline V gene. V was trimmed by 7 bases and J by 4 bases, leaving 8 bases between them. CDR3 sequence reads: CASKISGNTIYF. The CDR3 nucleotides read TGTGCCAGCAAGATCTCCGGAAACACCATATATTTT.

By its share, this clone is medium-sized (0.01 to 0.1%). The chain couples TRBV6-8 to TRBJ2-1, with D tentatively TRBD1 (6 bases). The V end lost 5 bases, the J end lost 4 bases, and 15 bases lay between the germline ends. The CDR3 sequence is 15 residues long. Germline CDR1 and CDR2: MNHGY and SAAAGT. In DNA form, the CDR3 reads TGTGCCAGCAGTAAAGGGGACACAACGTACAATGAGCAGTTCTTC. Its protein is CASSKGDTTYNEQFF.

The rearrangement uses TRBV19 and TRBJ2-2; D not certain. Trimming left V 9 bases short and J 3 bases short, with 20 bases between. The germline V gene encodes CDR1 LNHDA and CDR2 SQIVND (reference sequence). This CDR3 region has 16 residues. In DNA, the CDR3 is TGTGCCAGCAAAGAGCAGCCTGAGGATCACACCGGGGAGCTGTTTTTT. It codes for CASKEQPEDHTGELFF.

This clone was counted only a few times. The junction departs from the called germline gene at one end, perhaps through a read error. V is TRBV30 and J is TRBJ2-2, with 7 bases identical to TRBD2. This CDR3 has 15 residues. Germline V CDR1 and CDR2: GTSNPN, SVGIG (reference sequence). Written as DNA, the CDR3 is TGTGCCTGGATCGGAGGCTCCAGCGGGGCCGGGGAACTGTTTTTT. Its translation is CAWIGGSSGAGELFF.

The chain links TRBV9 to TRBJ2-1; TRBD1 agrees at 7 bases. This CDR3 has 15 amino acids. V trimming: 4 bases; J trimming: 4 bases; junction bases outside the gene matches: 8. Looked up from germline, CDR1 is SGDLS and CDR2 is YYNGEE. DNA for the CDR3: TGTGCCAGCAGCCAAACCGGGACAGCTTACAATGAGCAGTTCTTC. It encodes CASSQTGTAYNEQFF.

This clone was counted between two and nine times. The rearrangement links TRBV23-1 to TRBJ2-6; the D is unclear. TRBV23-1 is an ORF, with its function uncertain. Trimming removed 6 bases at V and 3 bases at J, with 6 bases between. There are 13 residues in the CDR3. For the CDR3, the DNA is TGCGCCAGCAGCTTGTATGGGGCCAACGTCCTGACTTTC. Protein sequence: CASSLYGANVLTF.

The DNA for the CDR3 is TGTGCCAGCAGCTTATTACAGGGGGGTGAGGAGACCCAGTACTTC. Its protein product is CASSLLQGGEETQYF. The V call is TRBV11-3, the J call TRBJ2-5, with 8 nucleotides matching TRBD1. V lost 2 bases to trimming and J lost 5 bases; unmatched junction nucleotides: 7. This CDR3 is built from 15 residues. Germline lookup yields CDR1 SGHNT and CDR2 YENEEA.

By proportion, this clone is medium-sized. The CDR3 loop reads CASSEGLYNSPLHF. The DNA of the CDR3 is TGTGCCAGCAGTGAGGGGCTCTATAATTCACCCCTCCACTTT. The chain has TRBV6-8 and TRBJ1-6; a weak D match, TRBD1 (5 bases). In germline, CDR1 is MNHGY, CDR2 SAAAGT. Trimming took off 5 bases at V and 3 bases at J, with 8 bases between the two ends. The CDR3 runs 14 residues.

There are a few counts of this clone. The chain employs TRBV11-3 and TRBJ2-2, with 9 bases fitting TRBD1. Germline CDR1 is SGHNT and CDR2 is YENEEA. J lost 4 bases, V lost 2 bases, and 5 bases had no gene match. The CDR3 sequence is 16 residues long. The CDR3 reads CASSLTLGQGTGELFF. The DNA of the CDR3 is TGTGCCAGCAGCTTAACCCTGGGACAGGGCACCGGGGAGCTGTTTTTT.

This clone is large. The genes are TRBV11-3 and TRBJ1-1, with TRBD1 identical over 9 bases. Germline loops: CDR1 SGHNT, CDR2 YENEEA. Trimming took 5 bases from V and 5 from J; bases not matched to a gene: 6. The CDR3 consists of 14 residues. CDR3 loop: CASSLQGAGTEAFF. As DNA, the CDR3 is TGTGCCAGCAGCCTACAGGGGGCAGGTACTGAAGCTTTCTTT. Full variable domain (missing parts from reference TRBV11-3 and TRBJ1-1): EAGVVQSPRYKIIEKKQPVAFWCNPISGHNTLYWYLQNLGQGPELLIRYENEEAVDDSQLPKDRFSAERLKGVDSTLKIQPAELGDSAVYLCASSLQGAGTEAFFGQGTRLTVV.

The chain joins TRBV5-1 to TRBJ2-7; perhaps TRBD1 as D (6 bases). V lost 1 base, J lost 2 bases, and 16 bases lay in between. Germline V CDR1 and CDR2: SGHRS, YFSETQ. The CDR3 contains 16 residues. The CDR3 region has the DNA TGCGCCAGCAGCTTGCACGAACAGGGCCCGACCTACGAGCAGTACTTC. Its protein product is CASSLHEQGPTYEQYF.

This chain uses TRBV30 with TRBJ2-3; D is ambiguous. This CDR3 contains 14 residues. Germline lookup yields CDR1 GTSNPN and CDR2 SVGIG (reference sequence). V lost 0 bases to trimming and J lost 1 base, with 8 bases between them. The CDR3 sequence: CAWSVGIGTDTQYF. The CDR3 DNA reads as TGTGCCTGGAGTGTAGGTATCGGCACAGATACGCAGTATTTT.

V gene TRBV10-3 combines with J gene TRBJ1-3; a weak D match, TRBD1 (6 bases). Germline values: CDR1 ENHRY, CDR2 SYGVKD. V was trimmed by 10 bases and J by 2 bases, leaving 12 bases between them. The CDR3 is made up of 13 amino acids. Here the CDR3 reads CASAQGTGNTIYF. The CDR3, as DNA: TGTGCCAGCGCTCAGGGGACTGGAAACACCATATATTTT.

This clone is categorized as medium-sized. This chain connects TRBV6-8 to TRBJ2-2; 12 bases agree with TRBD2. The junction had 8 bases not matched to a gene; V was cut back by 6 bases and J by 3 bases. Germline V gene lookup returns CDR1 MNHGY and CDR2 SAAAGT. The CDR3 is made up of 17 amino acids. For the CDR3, the DNA is TGTGCCAGCAGCCCAAGACTAGCGGGGGACGACACCGGGGAGCTGTTTTTT. This gives the protein CASSPRLAGDDTGELFF.

This clone was recorded once. CDR3 amino acids: CASSLGAGGPGTGELFF. CDR3 nucleotides: TGTGCCAGCAGCTTAGGAGCGGGGGGGCCGGGAACCGGGGAGCTGTTTTTT. The chain uses TRBV11-3 and TRBJ2-2; 10 bases line up with TRBD2. Germline V gives CDR1 SGHNT, CDR2 YENEEA. The CDR3 runs to 17 residues. After removal of 1 base from V and 5 bases from J, the junction contained 7 bases not matched to a gene. Full variable domain (outside the CDR3, taken from reference TRBV11-3 and TRBJ2-2): EAGVVQSPRYKIIEKKQPVAFWCNPISGHNTLYWYLQNLGQGPELLIRYENEEAVDDSQLPKDRFSAERLKGVDSTLKIQPAELGDSAVYLCASSLGAGGPGTGELFFGEGSRLTVL.

The V and J genes are TRBV18 and TRBJ1-2, with 7 bases fitting TRBD1. V trimming: 2 bases; J trimming: 3 bases; junction bases outside the gene matches: 6. The germline V gene encodes CDR1 KGHSH and CDR2 LQKENI. This CDR3 has 15 residues. The CDR3 DNA reads as TGTGCCAGCTCACCAGGTCCAGGGGGAGACTATGGCTACACCTTC. Its protein is CASSPGPGGDYGYTF.

This clone was detected only a few times. V gene TRBV19 combines with J gene TRBJ2-2; TRBD1 is a possible D gene (6 bases). CDR3 size: 16 residues. Trimming shortened V by 7 bases and J by 1 base, and 16 bases separated the two germline ends. Germline CDR1 and CDR2: LNHDA and SQIVND (reference sequence). The CDR3 nucleotides read TGTGCCAGTAACGCCAGGACAGCTATGAACACCGGGGAGCTGTTTTTT. This sequence encodes CASNARTAMNTGELFF.

The V and J genes are TRBV18 and TRBJ2-7; weak D call: TRBD1 (6 bases). There are 13 residues in the CDR3. Germline V lookup: CDR1 KGHSH, CDR2 LQKENI. Trimming removed 5 bases from V and 1 base from J, with 9 bases in between. The CDR3 sequence: CASSSTGSYEQYF. The DNA for the CDR3 is TGTGCCAGCTCATCGACAGGTTCCTACGAGCAGTACTTC.

The chain has TRBV29-1 and TRBJ2-5, with D possibly being TRBD1 or TRBD2 (5 bases each). This CDR3 comprises 13 residues. CDR1 SQVTM and CDR2 ANQGSEA come from the germline V gene. Trimming removed 6 bases at V and 2 bases at J, with 13 bases between. CDR3 sequence: CSVGPEGQETQYF. In DNA, the CDR3 is TGCAGCGTCGGCCCCGAGGGGCAAGAGACCCAGTACTTC.

This clone turned up a few times. This rearrangement joins TRBV6-8 to TRBJ2-3; D could derive from TRBD1 or TRBD2 (5 bases each). The CDR3 is 13 residues long. Germline CDR1 MNHGY, CDR2 SAAAGT. V was trimmed by 10 bases and J by 6 bases, leaving 17 bases between them. Written as DNA, the CDR3 is TGTGCCATCGAGAGGGGAGAAGGGGATACGCAGTATTTT. It encodes CAIERGEGDTQYF.